Listed here are 15 T cell receptor beta chains from one sample, sequenced in a study of identifying expanded T cells in peripheral blood. Measured with immunoSEQ multiplex PCR; TCRdb has only the in-frame clones, and not every one. The sample lists over 80,000 clones, approximately 83% occurring once. The sequenced sample consisted of blood. Source of these receptors: a person aged 18 to 75 in good health.

The table lists this clone with a count of one. V is TRBV5-6 and J is TRBJ2-3; 9 bases are shared with TRBD1. This CDR3 is 16 amino acids long. Germline lookup yields CDR1 SGHDT and CDR2 YYEEEE. The V and J ends lost 0 bases and 4 bases, in that order; junction bases with no gene match: 6. CDR3 nucleotide sequence: TGTGCCAGCAGCTTGGCTTTGGGGACAGGGCCAGATACGCAGTATTTT. Translation gives CASSLALGTGPDTQYF. The full variable domain, completed using reference TRBV5-6 and TRBJ2-3, is DAGVTQSPTHLIKTRGQQVTLRCSPKSGHDTVSWYQQALGQGPQFIFQYYEEEERQRGNFPDRFSGHQFPNYSSELNVNALLLGDSALYLCASSLALGTGPDTQYFGPGTRLTVL.

This clone was detected ten times or more. The V and J genes are TRBV10-3 and TRBJ1-2; 9 nucleotides agree with TRBD1. The CDR3 totals 12 residues. The germline V gene encodes CDR1 ENHRY and CDR2 SYGVKD. With 6 bases clipped from V and 8 bases from J, the junction kept 4 bases outside the gene matches. As DNA, the CDR3 is TGTGCCATCAGCGAGGACAGGGGAGGCTACACCTTC. Its protein product is CAISEDRGGYTF.

This sequence joins TRBV27 and TRBJ2-3, with D unresolved. The CDR3 is 14 amino acids. V shed 3 bases and J shed 2 bases, with 9 bases lying between them. Germline values: CDR1 MNHEY, CDR2 SMNVEV (reference sequence). For the CDR3, the DNA is TGTGCCAGCAGTTTGTGGAAATCCACAGATACGCAGTATTTT. It specifies CASSLWKSTDTQYF.

This clone was seen a single time. The chain links TRBV6-6 to TRBJ1-6, with a possible D match to TRBD1 (5 bases). CDR3 length equals 15 residues. The V and J ends lost 5 bases and 6 bases respectively, with 14 bases between them. Germline assignment: CDR1 MNHNY and CDR2 SVGAGI (reference sequence). DNA of the CDR3: TGTGCCAGCAGTCACGGGGCCCGGGGTAATTCACCCCTCCACTTT. The encoded protein is CASSHGARGNSPLHF.

V and J are TRBV6-6 and TRBJ1-2; TRBD1 aligns across 7 bases. This CDR3 is built from 11 residues. Looked up from germline, CDR1 is MNHNY and CDR2 is SVGAGI (reference sequence). Germline trimming cut 6 bases from V and 8 bases from J; bases unmatched to any gene: 3. CDR3 sequence reads: CASSPGGGYTF. CDR3 coding DNA: TGTGCCAGCAGCCCAGGGGGAGGCTACACCTTC.

The chain is built from TRBV7-6 and TRBJ2-1; D call uncertain. V lost 1 base to trimming and J lost 7 bases, with 5 bases between them. The CDR3 contains 12 residues. From germline, CDR1 is SGHVS and CDR2 FNYEAQ. The CDR3 DNA sequence: TGTGCCAGCAGCTTAGTGTTGAATGAGCAGTTCTTC. Translating gives CASSLVLNEQFF. The full variable domain, rest sourced from reference TRBV7-6 and TRBJ2-1, is GAGVSQSPRYKVTKRGQDVALRCDPISGHVSLYWYRQALGQGPEFLTYFNYEAQQDKSGLPNDRFSAERPEGSISTLTIQRTEQRDSAMYRCASSLVLNEQFFGPGTRLTVL.

The chain employs TRBV7-6 and TRBJ2-7, with D uncertain. Looked up from germline, CDR1 is SGHVS and CDR2 is FNYEAQ. The CDR3 is 16 amino acids. The V end lost 2 bases, the J end lost 0 bases, and 14 bases lay between the germline ends. The CDR3 spells CASSLIGSESSYEQYF. CDR3 coding DNA: TGTGCCAGCAGCTTAATAGGGTCGGAGAGCTCCTACGAGCAGTACTTC.

The genes are TRBV5-1 and TRBJ1-2, with TRBD1 as a possible D gene (5 bases). The V and J ends lost 0 bases and 7 bases respectively, with 7 bases between them. Germline lookup yields CDR1 SGHRS and CDR2 YFSETQ. The CDR3 has 12 residues. CDR3 protein: CASSLEGTGYTF. The DNA of the CDR3 is TGCGCCAGCAGCTTGGAGGGGACTGGCTACACCTTC. Variable domain in full (rest from reference TRBV5-1 and TRBJ1-2): KAGVTQTPRYLIKTRGQQVTLSCSPISGHRSVSWYQQTPGQGLQFLFEYFSETQRNKGNFPGRFSGRQFSNSRSEMNVSTLELGDSALYLCASSLEGTGYTFGSGTRLTVV.

The V call is TRBV12-5, the J call TRBJ2-3; D possibly corresponds to TRBD2 (6 bases). Germline V gene sequence: CDR1 LGHNT, CDR2 FRNRAP. V was trimmed by 5 bases and J by 2 bases, leaving 14 bases between them. The CDR3 consists of 15 residues. The CDR3 DNA follows: TGTGCTAGTGGTCTCCAAAGCGGGTACACAGATACGCAGTATTTT. Translation gives CASGLQSGYTDTQYF.

The chain uses TRBV9 and TRBJ2-2; D remains ambiguous. The CDR3 runs to 12 residues. Per the germline V gene, CDR1 is SGDLS and CDR2 is YYNGEE. Trimming cost V 4 bases and J 7 bases, with 8 bases left between them. CDR3 amino acids: CASSPRGGELFF. The CDR3 DNA reads TGTGCCAGCAGCCCCAGAGGCGGGGAGCTGTTTTTT. The whole variable domain, remainder taken from reference TRBV9 and TRBJ2-2, is DSGVTQTPKHLITATGQRVTLRCSPRSGDLSVYWYQQSLDQGLQFLIQYYNGEERAKGNILERFSAQQFPDLHSELNLSSLELGDSALYFCASSPRGGELFFGEGSRLTVL.

CDR3 loop: CASSIRVLDTEAFF. CDR3 in DNA: TGTGCCAGCAGCATCAGGGTTCTGGACACTGAAGCTTTCTTT. The V call is TRBV7-2, the J call TRBJ1-1, with D maybe TRBD1 (5 bases). Germline CDR1 SGHTA, CDR2 FQGNSA. Trimming cost V 5 bases and J 3 bases, with 13 bases left between them. The CDR3 contains 14 residues.

The chain carries TRBV7-2 and TRBJ1-6; TRBD1 might be the D (6 bases). The CDR3 is made up of 16 amino acids. The V and J ends lost 6 bases and 7 bases respectively, with 19 bases between them. Looked up from germline, CDR1 is SGHTA and CDR2 is FQGNSA. CDR3 amino acids: CASSFTGTRWNSPLHF. CDR3 DNA sequence: TGTGCCAGCAGTTTTACAGGGACAAGATGGAATTCACCCCTCCACTTT.

As DNA, the CDR3 is TGTGCCAGCAGCCCGAATGGGTACGAGACCCAGTACTTC. Translating gives CASSPNGYETQYF. This chain links TRBV7-9 with TRBJ2-5; D gene uncertain. This CDR3 is 13 amino acids long. Germline loops: CDR1 SEHNR, CDR2 FQNEAQ (reference sequence). V was cut by 5 bases and J by 5 bases, with 12 bases left in between.

The chain combines TRBV4-1 with TRBJ2-7; maybe TRBD1 (6 bases). The CDR3 is made up of 15 amino acids. Trimming shortened V by 0 bases and J by 2 bases, and 11 bases separated the two germline ends. CDR1 and CDR2 from the germline V gene are MGHRA and YSYEKL. The CDR3 is CASSQEVRGTYEQYF. The CDR3 DNA reads TGCGCCAGCAGCCAAGAAGTCAGGGGAACCTACGAGCAGTACTTC.

CDR3 DNA sequence: TGTGCCAGCAGCCCTAAAACCCTAGCGGGAGATGGCTACACCTTC. This encodes CASSPKTLAGDGYTF. This sequence joins TRBV5-5 and TRBJ1-2; D is unclear. CDR3 length equals 15 residues. The germline gives CDR1 SGHKS, CDR2 YYEKEE (reference sequence). Trimming removed 4 bases from V and 6 bases from J, with 19 bases in between.